This T cell receptor beta chain was sequenced for a study of T cell repertoires in cytomegalovirus infection. Study-wide context: Newly reported HLA-C-restricted and thoroughly characterized HLA-B-restricted CMV epitopes were employed. The public TCR beta signatures pointed to both CMV infection and matching HLA type.

Findings and caveats of the study: Ex vivo responses were dominated by HLA-C-restricted CMV-specific TCR beta clonotypes. Identification of carriers of CMV plus the relevant HLA was achieved through cumulative public TCR beta family frequency.

As for this clonotype: Its antigen is not known.

TCRdb reprocessed the reads via MiXCR and lists one record per CDR3 protein. This repertoire shows roughly 800,000 distinct CDR3 sequences, around 29% found once; its top ten account for less than 15%. This CDR3 region has 17 residues. Germline V gene data show CDR1 as MNHEY and CDR2 as SMNVEV (reference sequence). Germline trimming cut 6 bases from V and 1 base from J; bases unmatched to any gene: 13. The rearrangement uses TRBV27 and TRBJ2-3, with 7 bases identical to TRBD2. The clonotype comes from a human donor in good health (CMV status not recorded). Some clones in this sample may be carry-over from other donors' samples. The starting material was cultured CD8+ T cells from PBMCs, obtained from culture after CMV antigen stimulation. The CDR3 spells CASSLIPGTTRTDTQYF. In nucleotides, the CDR3 is TGTGCCAGCAGCTTAATCCCCGGGACTACCCGCACAGATACGCAGTATTTT.